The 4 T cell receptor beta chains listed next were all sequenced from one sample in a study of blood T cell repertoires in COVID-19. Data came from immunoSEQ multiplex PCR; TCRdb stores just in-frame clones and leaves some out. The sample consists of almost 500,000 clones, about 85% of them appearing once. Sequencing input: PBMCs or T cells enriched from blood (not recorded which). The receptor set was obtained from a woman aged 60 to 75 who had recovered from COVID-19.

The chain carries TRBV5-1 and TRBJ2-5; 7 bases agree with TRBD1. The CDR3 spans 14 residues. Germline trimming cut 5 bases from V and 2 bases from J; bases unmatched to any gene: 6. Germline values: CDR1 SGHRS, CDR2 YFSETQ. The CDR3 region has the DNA TGCGCCAGCAGGGAGCCGGGACAGCAAGAGACCCAGTACTTC. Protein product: CASREPGQQETQYF.

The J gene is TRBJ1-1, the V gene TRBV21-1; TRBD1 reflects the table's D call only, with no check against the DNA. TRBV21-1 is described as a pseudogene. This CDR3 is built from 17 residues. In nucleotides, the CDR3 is TGTGCCAGCAGCATGAAATTGCCAACCGCCAAAGGGGCTGAAGCTTTCTTT. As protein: CASSMKLPTAKGAEAFF.

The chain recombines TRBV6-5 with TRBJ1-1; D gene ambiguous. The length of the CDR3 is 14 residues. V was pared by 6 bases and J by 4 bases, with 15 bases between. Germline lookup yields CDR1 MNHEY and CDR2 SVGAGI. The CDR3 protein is CASSRAGSSTEAFF. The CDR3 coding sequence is TGTGCCAGCAGCCGAGCGGGGAGTAGCACTGAAGCTTTCTTT.

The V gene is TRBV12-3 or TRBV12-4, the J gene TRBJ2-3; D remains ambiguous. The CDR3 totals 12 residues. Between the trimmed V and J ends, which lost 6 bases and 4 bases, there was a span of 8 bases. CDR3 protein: CASSVLADTQYF. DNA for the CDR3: TGTGCCAGCAGCGTCCTAGCAGATACGCAGTATTTT.